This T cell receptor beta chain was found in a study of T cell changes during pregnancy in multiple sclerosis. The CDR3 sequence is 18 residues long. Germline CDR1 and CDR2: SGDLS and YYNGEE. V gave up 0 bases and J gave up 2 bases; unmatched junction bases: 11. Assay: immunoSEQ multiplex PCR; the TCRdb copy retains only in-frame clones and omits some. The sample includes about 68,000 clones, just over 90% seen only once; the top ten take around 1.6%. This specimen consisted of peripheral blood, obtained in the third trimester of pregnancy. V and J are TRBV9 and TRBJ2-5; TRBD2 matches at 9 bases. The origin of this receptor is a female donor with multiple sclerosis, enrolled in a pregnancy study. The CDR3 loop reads CASSVDVAGGPHQETQYF. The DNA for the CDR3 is TGTGCCAGCAGCGTAGATGTGGCGGGGGGGCCCCATCAAGAGACCCAGTACTTC.